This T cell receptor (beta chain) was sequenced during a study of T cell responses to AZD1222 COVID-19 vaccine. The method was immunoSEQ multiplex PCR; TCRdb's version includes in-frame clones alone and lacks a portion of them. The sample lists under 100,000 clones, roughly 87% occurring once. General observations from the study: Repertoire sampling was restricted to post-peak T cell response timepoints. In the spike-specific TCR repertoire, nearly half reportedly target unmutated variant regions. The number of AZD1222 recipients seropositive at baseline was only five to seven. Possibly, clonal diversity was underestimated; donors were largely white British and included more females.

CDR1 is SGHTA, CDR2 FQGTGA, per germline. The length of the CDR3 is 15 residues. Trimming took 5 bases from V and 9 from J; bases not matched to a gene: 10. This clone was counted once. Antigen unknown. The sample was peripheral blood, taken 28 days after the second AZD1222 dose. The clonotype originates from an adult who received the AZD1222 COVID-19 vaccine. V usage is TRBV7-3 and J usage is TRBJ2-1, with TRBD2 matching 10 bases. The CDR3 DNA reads TGTGCCAGCAGCCCGTCAGCGGGGGGGCAAGGTGAGCAGTTCTTC. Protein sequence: CASSPSAGGQGEQFF. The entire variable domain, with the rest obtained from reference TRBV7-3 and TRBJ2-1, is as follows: GAGVSQTPSNKVTEKGKYVELRCDPISGHTALYWYRQSLGQGPEFLIYFQGTGAADDSGLPNDRFFAVRPEGSVSTLKIQRTERGDSAVYLCASSPSAGGQGEQFFGPGTRLTVL.